This T cell receptor beta chain emerged from a study of PD-L1 blockade in urothelial cancer. Study at large: Male sex and bladder-origin urothelial cancer were recorded for about 85% of the roughly 30 patients.

The time point here: peripheral blood 6 weeks after treatment start. V was clipped by 6 bases and J by 0 bases; unmatched bases: 15. This CDR3 is 18 amino acids long. The germline V gene encodes CDR1 LNHDA and CDR2 SQIVND (reference sequence). Sequencing was performed with immunoSEQ multiplex PCR; in TCRdb, only in-frame clones are kept and a portion is missing. The sample yields about 19,000 clones, about four fifths seen once. The sequencing used PBMCs, collected around atezolizumab (anti-PD-L1) treatment. The clonotype originates from a man aged 45-65 years with urothelial cancer. The chain couples TRBV19 to TRBJ2-7; TRBD2 agrees at 9 bases. CDR3 coding DNA: TGTGCCAGTAGCCCCGCTGGCCCTCTAGCGGGACTCTCCTACGAGCAGTACTTC. Protein product: CASSPAGPLAGLSYEQYF.